These 7 T cell receptor beta chains were all obtained from the same sample, sequenced in a study of monozygotic twins with inflammatory bowel disease (dated by TCRdb to the late 2010s). The library relied on 5' RACE. Sequenced using an Illumina HiSeq 2500. Based on TCRdb reprocessing of the reads, there is one entry per CDR3 protein sequence, and DNA is missing. This sample's table has entries for just over 300,000 distinct CDR3 sequences. Together, the top ten hold 5.6% of the sample. The sample consisted of blood. The receptors originated from a human donor with ulcerative colitis or Crohn's disease, or a healthy co-twin of an affected twin (not recorded which).

The chain employs TRBV20-1 and TRBJ1-3. This CDR3 region has 14 residues. From germline, CDR1 is DFQATT and CDR2 SNEGSKA (reference sequence). The CDR3 loop reads CSARWPTSGNTIYF.

V usage is TRBV24-1 and J usage is TRBJ2-7; TCRdb calls TRBD1, which cannot be checked without DNA. Germline loops: CDR1 KGHDR, CDR2 SFDVKD. The CDR3 contains 15 residues. CDR3 residues: CATSDGTGVNYEQYF.

The rearrangement joins TRBV28 to TRBJ1-6; the TCRdb D gene call, TRBD1, has no DNA to confirm it. CDR3 length: 14 residues. Looked up from germline, CDR1 is MDHEN and CDR2 is SYDVKM. The CDR3 loop is CASSLGTGGRPLHF.

The chain recombines TRBV27 with TRBJ1-4. This CDR3 region has 16 residues. Per germline, CDR1 MNHEY and CDR2 SMNVEV (reference sequence). The CDR3 loop reads CASSLIVGDPNEKLFF.

The chain combines TRBV30 with TRBJ2-1; the D call of TRBD1 rests on TCRdb alone, since no DNA is present to check it. Germline V gene data show CDR1 as GTSNPN and CDR2 as SVGIG (reference sequence). This CDR3 spans 14 amino acids. CDR3 amino acids: CAFIDRGSSNEQFF.

The J gene is TRBJ2-3, the V gene TRBV5-1; TCRdb returns TRBD1, unconfirmable since there is no DNA. In germline, CDR1 is SGHRS, CDR2 YFSETQ. There are 14 residues in the CDR3. CDR3 sequence: CASSFGTGADTQYF.

V is TRBV7-2 and J is TRBJ2-5; lacking DNA, the TRBD2 call made by TCRdb goes unchecked. The CDR3 is made up of 15 amino acids. Per germline, CDR1 SGHTA and CDR2 FQGNSA. The CDR3 region is CASSRSGGGQETQYF.